Below, 19 T cell receptor beta chains from the same sample are listed, as sequenced in a study of T cells after yellow fever vaccination. TCRdb reprocessed the 5' RACE reads with MiXCR, giving one entry per CDR3 protein. The table has about 68,000 distinct CDR3 sequences, about 7% seen once. Sample: CD8+ T cells sorted from PBMCs, taken approximately 47 days after the first yellow fever vaccination. These receptors were collected from a young man who received the YFV17D yellow fever vaccine.

CDR3: CASSFGLSANEQFF. In nucleotides, the CDR3 is TGCGCCAGCAGCTTCGGACTATCCGCCAATGAGCAGTTCTTC. The chain is built from TRBV5-1 and TRBJ2-1; possible D gene TRBD2, 6 bases. The germline V gene has CDR1 SGHRS and CDR2 YFSETQ. The germline V and J ends were trimmed by 2 bases and 6 bases, with 12 bases remaining between them. The CDR3 covers 14 residues.

This clonotype appeared many times. This sequence joins TRBV7-8 and TRBJ1-1; D uncertain. Trimming left V 2 bases short and J 6 bases short, with 7 bases between. The CDR3 has 12 residues. Looked up from germline, CDR1 is SGHVS and CDR2 is FQNEAQ. The CDR3 DNA is TGTGCCAGCAGCTTAAACAGCCCTGAAGCTTTCTTT. Translating it yields CASSLNSPEAFF. The whole variable domain, filled in from reference TRBV7-8 and TRBJ1-1, reads GAGVSQSPRYKVAKRGQDVALRCDPISGHVSLFWYQQALGQGPEFLTYFQNEAQLDKSGLPSDRFFAERPEGSVSTLKIQRTQQEDSAVYLCASSLNSPEAFFGQGTRLTVV.

This clonotype was counted ten times or more. This chain links TRBV20-1 with TRBJ2-7; a weak D match, TRBD1 (6 bases). Trimming removed 5 bases from V and 0 bases from J, with 8 bases in between. The germline gives CDR1 DFQATT, CDR2 SNEGSKA (reference sequence). This CDR3 contains 12 residues. The CDR3 nucleotides read TGCAGTGCTCCGACAGGCTCCTACGAGCAGTACTTC. It is translated as CSAPTGSYEQYF.

This clonotype was seen at least ten times. The chain carries TRBV20-1 and TRBJ1-6, with 7 nucleotides matching TRBD1. The CDR3 has 16 residues. V lost 3 bases to trimming and J lost 3 bases; unmatched junction nucleotides: 8. Per germline, CDR1 DFQATT and CDR2 SNEGSKA (reference sequence). DNA of the CDR3: TGCAGTGCTAGGGAATCGGGACAGATCTATAATTCACCCCTCCACTTT. This codes for CSARESGQIYNSPLHF.

This clonotype was found many times. This chain joins TRBV27 and TRBJ2-1; 9 bases are a match to TRBD1. Germline-derived CDR1 and CDR2 are MNHEY and SMNVEV (reference sequence). J lost 3 bases, V lost 4 bases, and 4 bases had no gene match. This CDR3 contains 15 residues. DNA for the CDR3: TGTGCCAGCAGTTCCGGGACAGGGAGCTACAATGAGCAGTTCTTC. Translation: CASSSGTGSYNEQFF.

In this sample, this clonotype turned up many times. Here the CDR3 reads CSVRWGGTEAFF. DNA of the CDR3: TGCAGCGTTCGTTGGGGAGGGACTGAAGCTTTCTTT. The J gene is TRBJ1-1, the V gene TRBV29-1; D is uncertain. Germline CDR1 is SQVTM and CDR2 is ANQGSEA. V lost 5 bases to trimming and J lost 5 bases, with 12 bases between them. The CDR3 covers 12 residues.

This clonotype was recorded at least ten times. The chain links TRBV5-4 to TRBJ2-5; the match to TRBD2 covers 12 bases. The CDR3 covers 16 residues. V was pared by 4 bases and J by 2 bases, with 6 bases of the junction left unmatched. Germline CDR1 is SGHNT and CDR2 is YYREEE (reference sequence). CDR3 protein: CASSASGGGLQETQYF. The CDR3 nucleotides are TGTGCCAGCAGCGCTAGCGGGGGGGGGCTACAAGAGACCCAGTACTTC.

This clonotype was picked up a small number of times. The chain joins TRBV4-1 to TRBJ2-2, with D perhaps TRBD1 or TRBD2 (6 bases each). CDR3 size: 17 residues. Trimming shortened V by 0 bases and J by 5 bases, and 16 bases separated the two germline ends. Germline values: CDR1 MGHRA, CDR2 YSYEKL. CDR3 region: CASSQEALGGRTGELFF. The CDR3 DNA follows: TGCGCCAGCAGCCAAGAGGCCCTCGGGGGCCGGACCGGGGAGCTGTTTTTT.

V and J are TRBV11-2 and TRBJ2-3; 8 bases fit TRBD1. The CDR3 is 18 amino acids. Germline-derived CDR1 and CDR2 are SGHAT and FQNNGV. V lost 3 bases to trimming and J lost 1 base; unmatched junction nucleotides: 12. CDR3 coding DNA: TGTGCCAGCAGCTTCGGGGGCCGGACAGGGAGTGGCACAGATACGCAGTATTTT. The encoded protein is CASSFGGRTGSGTDTQYF.

This clonotype was seen a handful of times. This chain joins TRBV5-4 and TRBJ2-1; possible D gene TRBD2, 5 bases. The V gene lost 4 bases and the J gene lost 7 bases, with 18 bases spanning the gap. The CDR3 is made up of 15 amino acids. From germline, CDR1 is SGHNT and CDR2 YYREEE (reference sequence). The CDR3 spells CASSPSTGGLNEQFF. The DNA for the CDR3 is TGTGCCAGCAGCCCATCAACGGGCGGGCTAAATGAGCAGTTCTTC.

This clonotype was found a few times. The chain couples TRBV4-1 to TRBJ2-1, with 8 bases lining up with TRBD1. J lost 7 bases, V lost 3 bases, and 20 bases had no gene match. CDR1 and CDR2 (germline): MGHRA, YSYEKL. There are 19 residues in the CDR3. As DNA, the CDR3 is TGCGCCAGCAGCCACCGCGGACAGGGTCTGGTAGCCGAAGATAATGAGCAGTTCTTC. Translated: CASSHRGQGLVAEDNEQFF.

This clonotype was seen repeatedly, ten times or more. The chain employs TRBV12-3 or TRBV12-4 and TRBJ2-1; 9 bases fit TRBD2. This CDR3 is built from 15 residues. Trimming removed 7 bases from V and 2 bases from J; junction bases left unmatched: 6. The CDR3 bases are TGTGCCAGCACCCAGACTAGCGGACCCTACAATGAGCAGTTCTTC. It yields the protein CASTQTSGPYNEQFF.

This clonotype was observed many times. The chain recombines TRBV5-1 with TRBJ1-1; D gene unclear. Germline CDR1 SGHRS, CDR2 YFSETQ. The CDR3 length is 13 residues. V lost 2 bases and J lost 1, with 6 bases in between. CDR3 protein: CASSLVKNTEAFF. The CDR3 bases are TGCGCCAGCAGCTTAGTAAAGAACACTGAAGCTTTCTTT. The full variable domain, its missing parts supplied by reference TRBV5-1 and TRBJ1-1, is KAGVTQTPRYLIKTRGQQVTLSCSPISGHRSVSWYQQTPGQGLQFLFEYFSETQRNKGNFPGRFSGRQFSNSRSEMNVSTLELGDSALYLCASSLVKNTEAFFGQGTRLTVV.

In its sample, this clonotype was seen a few times. The genes are TRBV7-2 and TRBJ2-6, with no clear D. This CDR3 is built from 17 residues. V lost 3 bases, J lost 0 bases, and 12 bases lay in between. Germline V lookup: CDR1 SGHTA, CDR2 FQGNSA. The CDR3 nucleotides read TGTGCCAGCAGCTTGAACGGGCCCAGCTCTGGGGCCAACGTCCTGACTTTC. It is translated as CASSLNGPSSGANVLTF. Combining the CDR3 with reference TRBV7-2 and TRBJ2-6 gives the whole variable domain GAGVSQSPSNKVTEKGKDVELRCDPISGHTALYWYRQSLGQGLEFLIYFQGNSAPDKSGLPSDRFSAERTGGSVSTLTIQRTQQEDSAVYLCASSLNGPSSGANVLTFGAGSRLTVL.

This clonotype has at least ten counts. The V and J genes are TRBV27 and TRBJ2-7, with D possibly matching TRBD2 (6 bases). Germline V gives CDR1 MNHEY, CDR2 SMNVEV (reference sequence). CDR3 length equals 14 residues. Trimming took 6 bases from V and 3 from J, leaving 15 bases between them. For the CDR3, the DNA is TGTGCCAGCAGGGGAGGAGGGACGGGCTACGAGCAGTACTTC. Its translation: CASRGGGTGYEQYF.

At least ten counts were recorded for this clonotype. V usage is TRBV7-6 and J usage is TRBJ2-1; D perhaps matches TRBD2 (6 bases). The V gene lost 0 bases and the J gene lost 7 bases, with 7 bases spanning the gap. Per the germline V gene, CDR1 is SGHVS and CDR2 is FNYEAQ. This CDR3 spans 13 amino acids. Here the CDR3 DNA reads TGTGCCAGCAGCTTAGCGGCGGGAAATGAGCAGTTCTTC. It encodes CASSLAAGNEQFF.

In regard to this clonotype: This may arise from a read error, as a much more abundant clone is one base away. The rearrangement uses TRBV6-4 and TRBJ2-2, with 8 nucleotides matching TRBD1. The CDR3 length is 15 residues. The V gene end was trimmed by 2 bases and the J gene end by 6 bases; junction bases not matched to a gene: 5. Germline values: CDR1 MRHNA, CDR2 SNTAGT. CDR3 DNA: TGTGCCAGCAGTGACAAGACAGGGGACCCCGGGGAGCTGTTTTTT. This codes for CASSDKTGDPGELFF.

This clonotype was picked up many times. The rearrangement links TRBV27 to TRBJ2-3; D is unclear. Germline assignment: CDR1 MNHEY and CDR2 SMNVEV (reference sequence). Trimming took 1 base from V and 3 from J, leaving 17 bases between them. The CDR3 has 17 amino acids. The CDR3 reads CASSLLLAASGTDTQYF. CDR3 DNA sequence: TGTGCCAGCAGTTTATTATTGGCGGCCAGTGGGACAGATACGCAGTATTTT.

At least ten counts were recorded for this clonotype. This chain connects TRBV12-3 or TRBV12-4 to TRBJ2-1, with 12 positions matching TRBD2. The CDR3 covers 15 residues. The V and J ends lost 5 bases and 6 bases, in that order; junction bases with no gene match: 5. This CDR3 reads CASSPTSGGRNEQFF. As DNA, the CDR3 is TGTGCCAGCAGTCCGACTAGCGGGGGACGCAATGAGCAGTTCTTC.